This TCR beta chain was captured by sequencing in a study of cytomegalovirus exposure and HLA in healthy donors. Study-wide results and limits: TCR association rates varied by HLA locus in a later analysis, with DRB1 highest and HLA-C lowest. A later analysis showed that HLA-associated TCR beta chains had undergone more clonal expansion than equally common others.

In the PCR, 60 Vbeta and 13 Jbeta primers were used. The method was immunoSEQ multiplex PCR; TCRdb's version includes in-frame clones alone and lacks a portion of them. Of around 130,000 clones listed, more than 65% are singletons. At the time of sampling, donors were nominally healthy, though unrecorded immune exposures were likely. As to this clone: What it recognizes is unknown.

V was clipped by 0 bases and J by 2 bases; unmatched bases: 2. This CDR3 is built from 15 residues. Germline CDR1 is SGHAT and CDR2 is FQDESV (reference sequence). V is TRBV11-1 and J is TRBJ2-7; 9 bases fit TRBD1. This sequence originates from a woman between 18 and 30 years old in good health and CMV-seropositive. Sequencing used PBMCs. CDR3 in amino acids: CASSLAWDRAYEQYF. For the CDR3, the DNA is TGTGCCAGCAGCTTAGCTTGGGACAGGGCCTACGAGCAGTACTTC. The variable domain in full, completed from reference TRBV11-1 and TRBJ2-7, reads EAEVAQSPRYKITEKSQAVAFWCDPISGHATLYWYRQILGQGPELLVQFQDESVVDDSQLPKDRFSAERLKGVDSTLKIQPAELGDSAMYLCASSLAWDRAYEQYFGPGTRLTVT.